The T cell receptor beta chain described here comes from a study of cytomegalovirus exposure and HLA in healthy donors. Points from the study as a whole: Being indistinguishable, some V segments were excluded, TRBV6-2 and TRBV6-3 among them. Analysis performed later found 15,000 or so TCR beta sequences associated with HLA alleles at 0.05 false discovery rate. There were several of the most significant clusters that appeared linked to common viral pathogens in a later analysis.

The PCR had 60 Vbeta and 13 Jbeta primers. Method: immunoSEQ multiplex PCR; TCRdb's copy keeps in-frame clones and lacks some. Of about 200,000 clones in the sample, 76% are singletons; the top ten hold around 0.63%. As regards this clone: The target antigen is unknown.

The germline V gene has CDR1 SGHVS and CDR2 FQNEAQ. The CDR3 length is 13 residues. V was clipped by 3 bases and J by 9 bases; unmatched bases: 3. The sequencing input was PBMCs. The chain is built from TRBV7-8 and TRBJ2-2, with TRBD1 identical over 8 bases. This TCR was recovered from a man aged 18 to 35 in good health and CMV-seronegative. The CDR3 DNA follows: TGTGCCAGCAGCTTCGGACAGGGCAGGGAGCTGTTTTTT. This encodes CASSFGQGRELFF.